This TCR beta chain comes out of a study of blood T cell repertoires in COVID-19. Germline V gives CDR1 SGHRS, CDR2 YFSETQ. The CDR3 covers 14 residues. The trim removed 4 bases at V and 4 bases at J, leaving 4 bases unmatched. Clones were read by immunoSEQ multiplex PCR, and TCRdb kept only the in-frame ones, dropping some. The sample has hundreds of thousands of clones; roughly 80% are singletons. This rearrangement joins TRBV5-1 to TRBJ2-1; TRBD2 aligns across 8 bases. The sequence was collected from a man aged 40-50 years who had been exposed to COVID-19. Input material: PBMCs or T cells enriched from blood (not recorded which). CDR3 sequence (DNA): TGCGCCAGCAGCCGAGCGGGAGATTACAATGAGCAGTTCTTC. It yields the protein CASSRAGDYNEQFF.